Listed below are T cell receptor beta chains from one sample, sequenced in a study of T cells after yellow fever vaccination. TCRdb itself ran the 5' RACE reads through MiXCR, one entry per CDR3 protein. The table includes about 310,000 distinct CDR3 sequences, around 3.6% detected once. The material was PBMCs, obtained on the day of the yellow fever booster vaccination. The receptors originated from a young man who received the YFV17D yellow fever vaccine. Each CDR3 is given with its conserved first and last residue. Each record gives: J gene, V gene, D gene, clone size, CDR3 protein, CDR3 DNA. D genes are given only for firm matches. Size is stated for part of the rows, as once, few or many counts, or as a class when the clone is expanded.

>TRBJ1-5|TRBV19|.|few
CASSESNGGYQPQHF
TGTGCCAGTAGTGAAAGCAACGGGGGGTATCAGCCCCAGCATTTT
>TRBJ2-7|TRBV29-1|.|few
CSASGRGGSYEQYF
TGCAGCGCGTCGGGCAGGGGGGGCTCCTACGAGCAGTACTTC
>TRBJ2-1|TRBV20-1|.|once
CSARRRRGEIYNELFF
TGCAGTGCTAGACGGCGGCGCGGGGAGATATACAATGAGCTGTTCTTC
>TRBJ2-1|TRBV20-1|TRBD2|many
CSAQGRRGGPYNEQFF
TGCAGTGCCCAAGGACGGCGGGGGGGTCCCTACAATGAGCAGTTCTTC
>TRBJ1-1|TRBV7-2|.|many
CASSFIGSEAFF
TGTGCCAGCAGCTTTATAGGGAGTGAAGCTTTCTTT
>TRBJ2-5|TRBV11-2|.|.
CASSYYALTGGTQYF
TGTGCCAGCAGCTATTATGCGCTGACTGGGGGGACCCAGTACTTC
>TRBJ2-5|TRBV4-3|.|many
CASSQTWGQIQYQETQYF
TGCGCCAGCAGCCAAACCTGGGGGCAGATCCAATACCAAGAGACCCAGTACTTC
>TRBJ2-3|TRBV25-1|TRBD2|many
CASSDTGLADTQYF
TGTGCCAGCAGTGATACGGGACTAGCAGATACGCAGTATTTT
>TRBJ2-3|TRBV10-3|TRBD1|many
CAISGGQGPADTQYF
TGTGCCATCAGTGGGGGACAGGGGCCCGCCGATACGCAGTATTTT
>TRBJ1-6|TRBV7-9|.|.
CASSRGAAGSYNSPLHF
TGTGCCAGCAGCCGGGGGGCGGCTGGCTCCTATAATTCACCCCTCCACTTT
>TRBJ2-1|TRBV4-3|TRBD2|few
CASSLYATSGGYNEQFF
TGCGCCAGCAGCCTATATGCGACTAGCGGGGGTTACAATGAGCAGTTCTTC
>TRBJ1-4|TRBV9|TRBD1|.
CASSAGTDNEKLFF
TGTGCCAGCAGCGCCGGGACAGATAATGAAAAACTGTTTTTT
>TRBJ2-2|TRBV5-1|TRBD2|.
CASSGTSGANTGELFF
TGCGCCAGCAGCGGGACTAGCGGGGCCAACACCGGGGAGCTGTTTTTT
>TRBJ2-2|TRBV6-2/TRBV6-3|TRBD1|few
CASSYPGTGFHGELFF
TGTGCCAGCAGTTACCCCGGGACAGGGTTTCACGGGGAGCTGTTTTTT
>TRBJ2-2|TRBV10-3|.|few
CAISDKRPGELFF
TGTGCCATCAGTGACAAGAGGCCCGGGGAGCTGTTTTTT
>TRBJ2-1|TRBV19|.|few
CASRTTGSEQFF
TGTGCCAGTAGGACGACGGGAAGCGAGCAGTTCTTC
>TRBJ2-3|TRBV5-1|.|many
CASSEGSPTDTQYF
TGCGCCAGCAGCGAAGGTTCGCCCACAGATACGCAGTATTTT
>TRBJ2-3|TRBV23-1|.|many
CASSQYRSFPLDTQYF
TGCGCCAGCAGTCAATATCGCAGTTTCCCCCTAGATACGCAGTATTTT
>TRBJ2-2|TRBV5-6|.|.
CASSWGSAGTTGELFF
TGTGCCAGCAGCTGGGGGTCGGCGGGGACCACCGGGGAGCTGTTTTTT
>TRBJ2-1|TRBV7-3|.|few
CASSPTPIPRGGEQFF
TGTGCCAGCAGCCCCACACCTATACCCAGGGGGGGTGAGCAGTTCTTC
>TRBJ2-1|TRBV19|.|few
CASSMAIYNEQFF
TGTGCCAGTAGTATGGCCATCTACAATGAGCAGTTCTTC
>TRBJ2-2|TRBV2|.|few
CASRARLRGNTGELFF
TGTGCCAGCCGCGCCCGATTGCGGGGGAACACCGGGGAGCTGTTTTTT
>TRBJ2-2|TRBV4-1|.|few
CASSQDRIGRGPNTGELFF
TGCGCCAGCAGCCAAGATCGGATTGGGAGGGGGCCGAACACCGGGGAGCTGTTTTTT
>TRBJ1-1|TRBV12-3/TRBV12-4|TRBD1|many
CASSRQGATEAFF
TGTGCCAGCAGTCGTCAGGGGGCAACTGAAGCTTTCTTT
>TRBJ1-4|TRBV20-1|TRBD1|many
CSARSGQGNEKLFF
TGCAGTGCTAGGTCGGGACAGGGGAATGAAAAACTGTTTTTT
>TRBJ2-1|TRBV7-2|.|many
CASSFDPGNEQFF
TGTGCCAGCAGCTTTGACCCCGGCAATGAGCAGTTCTTC
>TRBJ2-5|TRBV5-1|.|.
CASSLEAETQYF
TGCGCCAGCAGCTTGGAGGCCGAGACCCAGTACTTC
>TRBJ1-2|TRBV6-6|.|many
CASRPSLYGYTF
TGTGCCAGCAGGCCGAGTCTCTATGGCTACACCTTC
>TRBJ2-5|TRBV5-4|TRBD2|.
CASSLTSGGPVFRF
TGTGCCAGCAGCCTGACTAGCGGGGGGCCGGTCTTTAGGTTC
>TRBJ2-4|TRBV9|TRBD2|medium-sized
CASSPTSGGSLVAKNIQYF
TGTGCCAGCAGCCCGACTAGCGGGGGGTCCCTCGTAGCCAAAAACATTCAGTACTTC
>TRBJ2-3|TRBV20-1|TRBD1|many
CSAKRTGGGLTDTQYF
TGCAGTGCTAAACGAACAGGGGGCGGGCTCACAGATACGCAGTATTTT
>TRBJ2-5|TRBV2|.|many
CASGPEETQYF
TGTGCCAGCGGTCCAGAAGAGACCCAGTACTTC
>TRBJ2-1|TRBV7-9|TRBD1|few
CASSLEPGQEIF
TGTGCCAGCAGCTTAGAACCGGGACAGGAGATCTTC
>TRBJ2-3|TRBV5-5|.|few
CASSLQRTDTQYF
TGTGCCAGCAGCTTGCAGAGAACAGATACGCAGTATTTT
>TRBJ1-5|TRBV12-3/TRBV12-4|.|many
CASSLGAPELNQPQHF
TGTGCCAGCAGTTTAGGGGCGCCAGAGCTGAATCAGCCCCAGCATTTT
>TRBJ2-3|TRBV11-1|TRBD2|many
CASSFETSPDTQYF
TGTGCCAGCAGCTTCGAGACTAGCCCAGATACGCAGTATTTT
>TRBJ2-5|TRBV7-9|TRBD1|.
CASARGAQGSPGTQYF
TGTGCCAGCGCGCGAGGGGCACAGGGGTCCCCAGGGACCCAGTACTTC
>TRBJ2-7|TRBV2|TRBD1|many
CASSRQGGAYEQYF
TGTGCCAGCAGTAGACAGGGGGGTGCCTACGAGCAGTACTTC
>TRBJ1-3|TRBV11-2|.|many
CASSFVGRPTGNTIYF
TGTGCCAGCAGCTTCGTAGGAAGACCGACTGGAAACACCATATATTTT
>TRBJ2-1|TRBV5-1|TRBD1|many
CASSSGTGGNEQFF
TGCGCCAGCAGCTCAGGGACAGGGGGTAATGAGCAGTTCTTC
>TRBJ2-2|TRBV4-1|TRBD1|few
CASSQLDRGTGELFF
TGCGCCAGCAGCCAACTGGACAGGGGAACCGGGGAGCTGTTTTTT